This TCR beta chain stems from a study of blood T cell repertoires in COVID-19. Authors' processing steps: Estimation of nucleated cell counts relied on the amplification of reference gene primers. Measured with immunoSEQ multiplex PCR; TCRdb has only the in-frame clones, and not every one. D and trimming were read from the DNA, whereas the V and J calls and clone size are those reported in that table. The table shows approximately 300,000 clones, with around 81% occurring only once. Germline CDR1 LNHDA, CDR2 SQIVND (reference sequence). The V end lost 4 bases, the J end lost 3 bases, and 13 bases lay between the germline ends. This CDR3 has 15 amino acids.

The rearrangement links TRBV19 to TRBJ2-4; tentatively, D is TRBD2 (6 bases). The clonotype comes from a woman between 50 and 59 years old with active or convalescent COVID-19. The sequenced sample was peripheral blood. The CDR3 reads CASSTQAGFKNIQYF. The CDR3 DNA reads TGTGCCAGTAGTACCCAAGCGGGTTTCAAAAACATTCAGTACTTC.